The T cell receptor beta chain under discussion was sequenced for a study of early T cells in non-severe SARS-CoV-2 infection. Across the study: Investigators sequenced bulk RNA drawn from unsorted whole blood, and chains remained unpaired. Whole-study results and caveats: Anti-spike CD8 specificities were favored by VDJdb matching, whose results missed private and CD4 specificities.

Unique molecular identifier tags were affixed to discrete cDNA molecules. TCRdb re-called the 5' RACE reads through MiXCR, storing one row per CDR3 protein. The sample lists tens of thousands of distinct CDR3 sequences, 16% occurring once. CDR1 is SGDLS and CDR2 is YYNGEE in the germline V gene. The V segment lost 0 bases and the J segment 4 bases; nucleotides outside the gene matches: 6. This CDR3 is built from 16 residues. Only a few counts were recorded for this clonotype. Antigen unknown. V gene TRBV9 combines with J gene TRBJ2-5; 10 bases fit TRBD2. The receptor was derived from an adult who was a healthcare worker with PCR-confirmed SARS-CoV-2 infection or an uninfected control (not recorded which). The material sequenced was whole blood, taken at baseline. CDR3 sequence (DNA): TGTGCCAGCAGCGTAGATTCGCTAGCGGGAGCAGAGACCCAGTACTTC. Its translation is CASSVDSLAGAETQYF.